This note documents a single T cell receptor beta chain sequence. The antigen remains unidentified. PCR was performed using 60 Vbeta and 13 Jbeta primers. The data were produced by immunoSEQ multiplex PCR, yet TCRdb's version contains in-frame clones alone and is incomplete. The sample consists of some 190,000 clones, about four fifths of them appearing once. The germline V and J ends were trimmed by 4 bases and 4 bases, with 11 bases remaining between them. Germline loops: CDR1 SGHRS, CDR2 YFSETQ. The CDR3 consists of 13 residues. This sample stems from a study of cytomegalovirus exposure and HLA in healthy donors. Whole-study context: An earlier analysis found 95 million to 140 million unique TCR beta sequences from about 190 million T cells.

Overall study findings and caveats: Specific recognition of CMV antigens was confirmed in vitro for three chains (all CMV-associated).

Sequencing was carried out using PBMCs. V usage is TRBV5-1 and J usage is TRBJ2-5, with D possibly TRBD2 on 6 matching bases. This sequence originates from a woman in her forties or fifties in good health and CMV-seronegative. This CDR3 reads CASSRLVGETQYF. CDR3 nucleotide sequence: TGCGCCAGCAGCAGACTAGTTGGAGAGACCCAGTACTTC.